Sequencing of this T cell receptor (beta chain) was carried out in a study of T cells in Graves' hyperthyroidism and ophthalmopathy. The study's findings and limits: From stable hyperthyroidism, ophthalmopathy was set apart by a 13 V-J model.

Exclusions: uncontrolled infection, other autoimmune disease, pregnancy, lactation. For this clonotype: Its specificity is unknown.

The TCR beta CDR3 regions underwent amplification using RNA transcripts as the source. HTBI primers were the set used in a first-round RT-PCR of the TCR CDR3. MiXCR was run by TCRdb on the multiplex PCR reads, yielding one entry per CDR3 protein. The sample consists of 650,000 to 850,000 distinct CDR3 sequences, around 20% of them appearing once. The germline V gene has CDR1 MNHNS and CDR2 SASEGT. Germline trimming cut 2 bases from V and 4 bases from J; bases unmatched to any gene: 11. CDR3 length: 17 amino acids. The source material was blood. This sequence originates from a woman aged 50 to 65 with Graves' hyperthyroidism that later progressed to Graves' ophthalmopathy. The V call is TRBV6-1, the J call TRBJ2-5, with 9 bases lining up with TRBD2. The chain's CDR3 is CASSERPQGRGGETQYF. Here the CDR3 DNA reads TGTGCCAGCAGTGAAAGACCTCAGGGGCGGGGGGGAGAGACCCAGTACTTC.